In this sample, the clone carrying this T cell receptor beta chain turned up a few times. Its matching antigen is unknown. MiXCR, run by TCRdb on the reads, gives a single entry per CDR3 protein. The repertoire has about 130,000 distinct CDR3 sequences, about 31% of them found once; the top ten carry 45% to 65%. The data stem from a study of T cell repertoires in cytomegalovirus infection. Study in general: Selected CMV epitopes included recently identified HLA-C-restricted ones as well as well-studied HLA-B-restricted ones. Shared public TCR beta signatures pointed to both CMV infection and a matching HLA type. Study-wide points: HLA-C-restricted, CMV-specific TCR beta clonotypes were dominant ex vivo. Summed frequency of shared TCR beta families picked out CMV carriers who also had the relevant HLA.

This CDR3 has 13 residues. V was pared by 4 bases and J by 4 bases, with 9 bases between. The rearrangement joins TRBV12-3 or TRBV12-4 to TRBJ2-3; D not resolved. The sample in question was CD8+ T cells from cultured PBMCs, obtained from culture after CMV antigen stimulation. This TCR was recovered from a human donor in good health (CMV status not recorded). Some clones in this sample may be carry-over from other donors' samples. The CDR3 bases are TGTGCCAGCAGTTCCCTTGTGCCAGATACGCAGTATTTT. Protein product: CASSSLVPDTQYF.